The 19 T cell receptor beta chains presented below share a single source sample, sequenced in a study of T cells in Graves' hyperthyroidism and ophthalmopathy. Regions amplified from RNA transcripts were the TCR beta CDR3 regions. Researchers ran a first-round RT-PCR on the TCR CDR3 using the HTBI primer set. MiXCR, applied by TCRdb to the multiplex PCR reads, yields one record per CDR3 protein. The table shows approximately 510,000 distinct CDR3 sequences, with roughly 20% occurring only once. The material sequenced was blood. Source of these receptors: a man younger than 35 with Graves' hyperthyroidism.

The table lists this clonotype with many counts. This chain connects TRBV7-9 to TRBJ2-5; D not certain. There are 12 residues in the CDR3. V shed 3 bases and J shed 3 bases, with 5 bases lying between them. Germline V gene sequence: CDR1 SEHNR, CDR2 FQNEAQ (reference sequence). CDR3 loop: CASSFVKETQYF. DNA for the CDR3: TGTGCCAGCAGCTTCGTAAAAGAGACCCAGTACTTC.

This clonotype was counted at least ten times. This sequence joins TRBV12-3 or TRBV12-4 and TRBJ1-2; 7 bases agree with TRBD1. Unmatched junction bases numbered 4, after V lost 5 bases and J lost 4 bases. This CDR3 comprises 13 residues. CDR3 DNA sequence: TGTGCCAGCAGTATCAGGGGGAGCTATGGCTACACCTTC. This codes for CASSIRGSYGYTF.

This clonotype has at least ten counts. CDR3 bases: TGTGCCAGCAGGTCTATGGCCTACGAGCAGTACTTC. This codes for CASRSMAYEQYF. The chain employs TRBV7-9 and TRBJ2-7; D is ambiguous. V shed 6 bases and J shed 2 bases, with 8 bases lying between them. This CDR3 has 12 amino acids. CDR1 and CDR2 (germline): SEHNR, FQNEAQ (reference sequence).

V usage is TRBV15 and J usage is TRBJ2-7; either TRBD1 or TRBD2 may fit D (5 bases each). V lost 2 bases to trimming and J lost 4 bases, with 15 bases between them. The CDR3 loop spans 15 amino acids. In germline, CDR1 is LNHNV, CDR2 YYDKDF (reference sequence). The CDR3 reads CATSRMGRSSYEQYF. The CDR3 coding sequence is TGTGCCACCAGCAGAATGGGACGTTCCTCTTACGAGCAGTACTTC.

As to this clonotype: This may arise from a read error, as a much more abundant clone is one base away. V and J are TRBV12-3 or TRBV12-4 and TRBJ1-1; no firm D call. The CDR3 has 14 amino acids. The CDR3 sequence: CASSSRTENTGAFF. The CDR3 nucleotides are TGTGCCAGCAGTTCCCGGACGGAGAACACTGGAGCTTTCTTT.

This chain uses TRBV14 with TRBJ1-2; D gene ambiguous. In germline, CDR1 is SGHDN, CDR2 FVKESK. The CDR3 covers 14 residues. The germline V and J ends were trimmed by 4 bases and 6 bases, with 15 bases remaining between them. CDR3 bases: TGTGCCAGCAGCCTCCGGTTTGGGCCGGATGGCTACACCTTC. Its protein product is CASSLRFGPDGYTF.

The CDR3, as DNA: TGCAGCGTCCCTACGGGGGGCATAAGCTATGGCTACACCTTC. Its protein is CSVPTGGISYGYTF. This sequence joins TRBV29-1 and TRBJ1-2; D perhaps matches TRBD1 (6 bases). This CDR3 spans 14 amino acids. With 6 bases removed from V and 4 bases from J, the gap between germline ends came to 18 bases. CDR1 and CDR2 (germline): SQVTM, ANQGSEA.

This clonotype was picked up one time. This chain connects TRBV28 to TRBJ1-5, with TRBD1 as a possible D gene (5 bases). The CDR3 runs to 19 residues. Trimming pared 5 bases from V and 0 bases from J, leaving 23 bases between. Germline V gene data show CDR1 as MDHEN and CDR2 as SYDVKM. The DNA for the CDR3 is TGTGCCAGCAGTCCCGGGGTAGGGACGGAGTACCATAGCAATCAGCCCCAGCATTTT. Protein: CASSPGVGTEYHSNQPQHF. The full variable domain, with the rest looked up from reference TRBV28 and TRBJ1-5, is DVKVTQSSRYLVKRTGEKVFLECVQDMDHENMFWYRQDPGLGLRLIYFSYDVKMKEKGDIPEGYSVSREKKERFSLILESASTNQTSMYLCASSPGVGTEYHSNQPQHFGDGTRLSIL.

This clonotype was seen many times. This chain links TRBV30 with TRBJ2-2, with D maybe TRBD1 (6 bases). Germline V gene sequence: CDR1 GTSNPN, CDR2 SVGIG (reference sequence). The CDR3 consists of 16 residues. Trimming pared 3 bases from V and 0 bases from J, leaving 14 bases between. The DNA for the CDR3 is TGTGCCTGGAGCGCAAGGCAGGGGACGAACACCGGGGAGCTGTTTTTT. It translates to CAWSARQGTNTGELFF.

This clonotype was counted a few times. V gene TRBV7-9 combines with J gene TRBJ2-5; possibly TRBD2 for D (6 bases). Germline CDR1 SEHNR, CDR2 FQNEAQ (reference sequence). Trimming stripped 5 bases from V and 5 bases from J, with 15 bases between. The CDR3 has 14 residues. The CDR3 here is CASSPRLGRETQYF. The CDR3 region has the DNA TGTGCCAGCAGCCCTCGACTAGGGAGGGAGACCCAGTACTTC. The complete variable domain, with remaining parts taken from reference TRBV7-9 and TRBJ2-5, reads DTGVSQNPRHKITKRGQNVTFRCDPISEHNRLYWYRQTLGQGPEFLTYFQNEAQLEKSRLLSDRFSAERPKGSFSTLEIQRTEQGDSAMYLCASSPRLGRETQYFGPGTRLLVL.

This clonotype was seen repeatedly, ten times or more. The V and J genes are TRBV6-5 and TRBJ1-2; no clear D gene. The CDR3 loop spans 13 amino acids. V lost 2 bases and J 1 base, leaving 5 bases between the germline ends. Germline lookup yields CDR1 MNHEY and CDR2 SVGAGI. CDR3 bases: TGTGCCAGCAGTTACATCGGTAACTATGGCTACACCTTC. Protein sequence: CASSYIGNYGYTF.

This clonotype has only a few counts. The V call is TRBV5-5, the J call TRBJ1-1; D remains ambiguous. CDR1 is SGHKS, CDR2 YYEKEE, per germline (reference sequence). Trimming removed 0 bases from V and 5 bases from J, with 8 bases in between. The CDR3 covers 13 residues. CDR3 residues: CASSLARVTEAFF. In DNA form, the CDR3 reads TGTGCCAGCAGCTTGGCCCGGGTTACTGAAGCTTTCTTT.

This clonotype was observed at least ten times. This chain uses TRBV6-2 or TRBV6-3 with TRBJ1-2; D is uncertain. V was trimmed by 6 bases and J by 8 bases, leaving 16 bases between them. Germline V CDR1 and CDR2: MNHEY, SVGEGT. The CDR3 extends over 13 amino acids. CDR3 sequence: CASRYGRDLGYTF. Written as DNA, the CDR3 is TGTGCCAGCAGATATGGCCGGGATCTCGGCTACACCTTC.

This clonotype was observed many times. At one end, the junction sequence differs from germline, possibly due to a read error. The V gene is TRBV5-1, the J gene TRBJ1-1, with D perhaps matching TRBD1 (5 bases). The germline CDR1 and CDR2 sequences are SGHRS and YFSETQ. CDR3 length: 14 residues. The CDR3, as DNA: TGTGCCAGCAGTTCCCGGGGGGGGAACACTGAAGCTTTCTTT. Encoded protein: CASSSRGGNTEAFF.

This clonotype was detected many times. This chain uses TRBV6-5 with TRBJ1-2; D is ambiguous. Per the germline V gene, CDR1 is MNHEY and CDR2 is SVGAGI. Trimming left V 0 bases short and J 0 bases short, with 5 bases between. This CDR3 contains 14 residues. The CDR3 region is CASSYSQANYGYTF. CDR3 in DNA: TGTGCCAGCAGTTACTCGCAGGCTAACTATGGCTACACCTTC.

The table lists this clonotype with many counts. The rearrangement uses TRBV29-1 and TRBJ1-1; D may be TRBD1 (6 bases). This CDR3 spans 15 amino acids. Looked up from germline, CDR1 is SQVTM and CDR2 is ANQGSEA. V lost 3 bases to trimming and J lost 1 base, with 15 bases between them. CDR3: CSVDRGRTANTEAFF. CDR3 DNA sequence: TGCAGCGTTGACAGGGGACGCACGGCGAACACTGAAGCTTTCTTT.

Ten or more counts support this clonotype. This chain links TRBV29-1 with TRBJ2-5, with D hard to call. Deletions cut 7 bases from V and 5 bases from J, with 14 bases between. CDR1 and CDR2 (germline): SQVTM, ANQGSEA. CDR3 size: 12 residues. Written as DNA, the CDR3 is TGCAGCGCCGGGCGGCGCGGCGAGACCCAGTACTTC. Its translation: CSAGRRGETQYF. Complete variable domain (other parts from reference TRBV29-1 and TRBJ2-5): SAVISQKPSRDICQRGTSLTIQCQVDSQVTMMFWYRQQPGQSLTLIATANQGSEATYESGFVIDKFPISRPNLTFSTLTVSNMSPEDSSIYLCSAGRRGETQYFGPGTRLLVL.

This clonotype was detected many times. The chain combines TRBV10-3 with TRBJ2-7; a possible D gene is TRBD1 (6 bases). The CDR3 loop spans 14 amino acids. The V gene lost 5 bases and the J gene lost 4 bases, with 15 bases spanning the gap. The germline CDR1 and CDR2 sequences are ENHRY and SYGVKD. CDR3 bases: TGTGCCATCAGTCCACAGGGCGCGTCTTACGAGCAGTACTTC. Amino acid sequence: CAISPQGASYEQYF.

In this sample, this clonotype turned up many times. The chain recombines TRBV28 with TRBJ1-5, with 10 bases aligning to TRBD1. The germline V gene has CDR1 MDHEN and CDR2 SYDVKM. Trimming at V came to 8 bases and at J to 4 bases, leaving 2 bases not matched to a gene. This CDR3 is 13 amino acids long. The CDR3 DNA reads TGTGCCAGCGACAGGGGGCCGAATCAGCCCCAGCATTTT. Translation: CASDRGPNQPQHF. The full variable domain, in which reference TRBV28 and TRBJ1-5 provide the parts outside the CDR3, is DVKVTQSSRYLVKRTGEKVFLECVQDMDHENMFWYRQDPGLGLRLIYFSYDVKMKEKGDIPEGYSVSREKKERFSLILESASTNQTSMYLCASDRGPNQPQHFGDGTRLSIL.